A single sample is the source of the 21 T cell receptor beta chains below, sequenced in a study of T cells in women clearing cervical HPV infection. Here immunoSEQ multiplex PCR was the method, and the copy in TCRdb shows in-frame clones only, minus some. The listing records 30,000 to 50,000 clones. The sequenced sample was blood buffy coat. Every receptor here comes from a woman aged 18-70 years with a cervical HPV16 infection that either progressed to CIN3+ or cleared (not recorded which).

About this clone: From the germline J gene comes the end of the CDR3, since the read stops 3 residues before it. The chain couples TRBV29-1 to TRBJ2-5, with 7 positions matching TRBD1. This CDR3 has 13 amino acids. Per germline, CDR1 SQVTM and CDR2 ANQGSEA. J lost 4 bases, V lost 3 bases, and 5 bases had no gene match. Partial CDR3 DNA: TGCAGCGTTGACCACACAGGGGCAGAGACC. This translates into CSVDHTGAET. From start to end, the CDR3 is CSVDHTGAETQYF.

As to this clone: The read ends 3 residues before the CDR3 terminus; that terminus is restored from the germline J gene. The rearrangement links TRBV12-3 or TRBV12-4 to TRBJ1-6; 10 bases match TRBD1. CDR3 length equals 15 residues. This CDR3 reads CASSRTGGGRGPLHF. The sequenced CDR3 bases are TGTGCCAGCAGCCGGACAGGGGGGGGTAGGGGGCCC.

Of note for this clone: The CDR3 extends 3 residues past the end of the read, so its final part is completed from the germline J gene. The J gene is TRBJ2-5, the V gene TRBV5-1; 7 nucleotides match TRBD2. CDR1 and CDR2 (germline): SGHRS, YFSETQ. Trimming cost V 1 base and J 5 bases; bases outside gene matches: 11. The CDR3 contains 16 residues. The sequenced CDR3 bases are TGCGCCAGCAGCTTGACTTCAGGGACTACGGTTGAGACC. Its translation: CASSLTSGTTVET. The whole CDR3 protein reads CASSLTSGTTVETQYF.

About this clone itself: Read data end 3 residues before the CDR3 end; the end is taken from the germline J gene. J is TRBJ2-1 and V is TRBV6-1, with D unclear. CDR3 length: 13 amino acids. CDR1 and CDR2 (germline): MNHNS, SASEGT. V was clipped by 2 bases and J by 4 bases, with 6 bases between them. The DNA read from the CDR3 is TGTGCCAGCAGTGAACCACAGTACAATGAG. Its translation: CASSEPQYNE. The entire CDR3 protein reads CASSEPQYNEQFF.

A note on this clone: The sequence runs out 3 residues before the end of the CDR3; the remainder is reconstructed from the germline J gene. The chain recombines TRBV5-3 with TRBJ1-4, with TRBD1 as a possible D gene (6 bases). TRBV5-3 is treated as an ORF (open reading frame) with a function not yet certain. This CDR3 is 16 amino acids long. Trimming took off 1 base at V and 8 bases at J, with 18 bases between the two ends. CDR3 bases read: TGTGCCAGAAGCTTGTCCGGGACATCGATTTCCGAAAAA. Protein: CARSLSGTSISEK. The full CDR3 sequence reads CARSLSGTSISEKLFF.

Comments on this clone: The read stops 3 residues short of the end of the CDR3; the missing end is completed from the germline J gene. V gene TRBV7-8 combines with J gene TRBJ2-5, with 7 bases fitting TRBD1. V was pared by 5 bases and J by 5 bases, with 8 bases of the junction left unmatched. Germline values: CDR1 SGHVS, CDR2 FQNEAQ. The CDR3 loop spans 14 amino acids. The CDR3 sequence is CASSTPTGVETQYF. Partial CDR3 DNA: TGTGCCAGCAGCACCCCCACAGGGGTCGAGACC.

This chain's CDR3 is CASSQDSAGSSYNSPLHF. The part of the CDR3 DNA that was read is TGCGCCAGCAGCCAAGATTCAGCAGGGAGCTCCTATAATTCACCC. The gene calls are TRBV4-1 and TRBJ1-6; D is perhaps TRBD1 (5 bases). The CDR3 end lies 3 residues beyond the end of the read and is filled in from the germline J gene. This CDR3 region has 18 residues. The V gene lost 0 bases and the J gene lost 0 bases, with 12 bases spanning the gap. Looked up from germline, CDR1 is MGHRA and CDR2 is YSYEKL.

Regarding this clone: The read finishes 3 residues shy of the CDR3 end, and the germline J gene is used to complete it. The chain has TRBV4-2 and TRBJ2-1; D is perhaps TRBD2 (5 bases). From germline, CDR1 is LGHNA and CDR2 YNFKEQ. The CDR3 is made up of 14 amino acids. V lost 4 bases and J 5 bases, leaving 12 bases between the germline ends. CDR3 bases read: TGTGCCAGCAGCCGGTCCGCCGGGGACAATGAG. This translates into CASSRSAGDNE. The full-length CDR3 reads as CASSRSAGDNEQFF.

With regard to this clone: The read gets to within 3 residues of the CDR3 end, and the germline J gene fills in the rest. The rearrangement uses TRBV2 and TRBJ1-1; TRBD1 agrees at 7 bases. The CDR3 is 12 amino acids. Germline-derived CDR1 and CDR2 are SNHLY and FYNNEI. J gave up 6 bases and V 6 bases, and 4 bases lay outside the gene matches. Partial CDR3 DNA: TGTGCCAGCAGGGGGGACAGCCCTGAA. As protein: CASRGDSPE. The full CDR3 sequence reads CASRGDSPEAFF.

A remark on this clone: From the germline J gene comes the end of the CDR3, since the read stops 3 residues before it. V is TRBV7-2 and J is TRBJ2-2; 10 nucleotides line up with TRBD1. The V gene's germline CDR1 is SGHTA and CDR2 FQGNSA. V shed 6 bases and J 6 bases; nucleotides not matched to a gene: 7. The CDR3 loop spans 15 amino acids. The CDR3 DNA, read in part, is TGTGCCAGCAGACCGGACAGGGGGTGGGCCGGGGAG. This codes for CASRPDRGWAGE. The CDR3 as a whole reads CASRPDRGWAGELFF. The full variable domain, rest sourced from reference TRBV7-2 and TRBJ2-2, is GAGVSQSPSNKVTEKGKDVELRCDPISGHTALYWYRQSLGQGLEFLIYFQGNSAPDKSGLPSDRFSAERTGGSVSTLTIQRTQQEDSAVYLCASRPDRGWAGELFFGEGSRLTVL.

With respect to this clone: Read data end 3 residues before the CDR3 end; the end is taken from the germline J gene. The rearrangement joins TRBV4-2 to TRBJ2-4, with D tentatively TRBD1 (6 bases). Germline V gene lookup returns CDR1 LGHNA and CDR2 YNFKEQ. V dropped 0 bases and J dropped 6 bases, with 12 bases sitting between them. The CDR3 consists of 15 residues. CDR3 DNA, as far as it was read: TGTGCCAGCAGCCAAGAGGAGGCAGGGGCAAACATT. Encoded protein: CASSQEEAGANI. In full, the CDR3 is CASSQEEAGANIQYF.

For this clone: The sequenced fragment ends 3 residues before the CDR3 boundary, so the rest is inferred from the germline J gene. The V gene is TRBV7-2, the J gene TRBJ2-5, with D uncertain. V lost 5 bases, J lost 5 bases, and 12 bases lay in between. The CDR3 consists of 13 residues. Germline CDR1 is SGHTA and CDR2 is FQGNSA. The chain's CDR3 is CASSPPTGETQYF. The CDR3 bases that were read are TGTGCCAGCAGCCCCCCGACCGGGGAGACC.

This clone is deemed medium-sized by its frequency. The read gets to within 3 residues of the CDR3 end, and the germline J gene fills in the rest. This chain connects TRBV5-1 to TRBJ2-2, with D possibly matching TRBD1 (5 bases). The CDR3 length is 15 residues. Germline values: CDR1 SGHRS, CDR2 YFSETQ. V gave up 2 bases and J gave up 1 base, with 9 bases separating them. CDR3 protein: CASSFLDRNTGELFF. The sequenced part of the CDR3 DNA is TGCGCCAGCAGCTTCCTCGACAGGAACACCGGGGAG.

Notes on this clone: The read terminates 3 residues ahead of where the CDR3 ends, so the germline J gene completes it. The rearrangement uses TRBV5-6 and TRBJ1-3; a possible D gene is TRBD1 (6 bases). Trimming stripped 5 bases from V and 4 bases from J, with 16 bases between. Germline V gene lookup returns CDR1 SGHDT and CDR2 YYEEEE. The length of the CDR3 is 15 residues. The CDR3 here is CASRAGQIEGNTIYF. The CDR3 bases that were read are TGTGCCAGCAGGGCGGGACAAATAGAAGGAAACACC.

On this clone itself: The read comes to an end 3 residues before the CDR3 does, leaving the germline J gene to fill in the end. The rearrangement links TRBV20-1 to TRBJ1-3; TRBD1 agrees at 10 bases. V trimming: 6 bases; J trimming: 2 bases; junction bases outside the gene matches: 4. Germline V lookup: CDR1 DFQATT, CDR2 SNEGSKA (reference sequence). This CDR3 contains 14 residues. CDR3 protein: CSARTGGTGNTIYF. The DNA read from the CDR3 is TGCAGTGCCCGGACAGGGGGAACTGGAAACACC.

This CDR3 is CALGQTNTEAFF. The sequenced part of the CDR3 DNA is TGTGCCTTGGGACAAACGAACACTGAA. The chain joins TRBV30 to TRBJ1-1; a weak D match, TRBD1 (6 bases). The read ends 3 residues early relative to the CDR3; the germline J gene fills the gap. Trimming took 7 bases from V and 1 from J, leaving 10 bases between them. The CDR3 has 12 amino acids. In germline, CDR1 is GTSNPN, CDR2 SVGIG (reference sequence).

A remark on this clone: The read ends 3 residues early relative to the CDR3; the germline J gene fills the gap. This chain uses TRBV19 with TRBJ1-6; 10 positions agree with TRBD1. The germline V gene has CDR1 LNHDA and CDR2 SQIVND (reference sequence). The ends lost 3 bases at V and 5 bases at J; junction bases unmatched: 4. CDR3 length equals 16 residues. The CDR3: CASSMGQGRNNSPLHF. CDR3 DNA, as far as it was read: TGTGCCAGTAGTATGGGACAGGGGAGGAATAATTCACCC.

Details on this clone: Read data end 3 residues before the CDR3 end; the end is taken from the germline J gene. V gene TRBV5-6 combines with J gene TRBJ2-7, with 8 nucleotides matching TRBD1. Germline trimming cut 0 bases from V and 6 bases from J; bases unmatched to any gene: 5. CDR1 is SGHDT and CDR2 is YYEEEE in the germline V gene. The CDR3 has 14 amino acids. The CDR3 loop is CASSLGDRTSEQYF. The covered CDR3 bases are TGTGCCAGCAGCTTGGGGGACAGGACCTCCGAG.

As for this clone: The read finishes 3 residues shy of the CDR3 end, and the germline J gene is used to complete it. This chain joins TRBV12-5 and TRBJ1-2; D uncertain. The V gene lost 0 bases and the J gene lost 2 bases, with 10 bases spanning the gap. This CDR3 is 15 amino acids long. In germline, CDR1 is LGHNT, CDR2 FRNRAP. Here the CDR3 reads CASGLVLRRNYGYTF. CDR3 bases read: TGTGCTAGTGGTTTGGTACTCCGGCGGAACTATGGC.

Partial CDR3 DNA: TGTGCCAGCAGCCCCCGGACAGAGTTCGAG. Translating it yields CASSPRTEFE. The whole CDR3 reads CASSPRTEFEQYF. The chain employs TRBV7-9 and TRBJ2-7; TRBD1 is a possible D gene (6 bases). From the germline J gene comes the end of the CDR3, since the read stops 3 residues before it. This CDR3 comprises 13 residues. V was shortened by 5 bases and J by 6 bases, with 14 bases between the two germline ends. Germline V gene lookup returns CDR1 SEHNR and CDR2 FQNEAQ (reference sequence).

As to this clone: The read falls 3 residues short of the CDR3 end, and the missing part is taken from the germline J gene. V usage is TRBV2 and J usage is TRBJ2-7, with TRBD2 matching over 9 bases. The CDR3 is 14 amino acids. The trim removed 3 bases at V and 4 bases at J, leaving 4 bases unmatched. Per the germline V gene, CDR1 is SNHLY and CDR2 is FYNNEI. The CDR3 spells CASSEGGGEYEQYF. The CDR3 DNA, read in part, is TGTGCCAGCAGTGAGGGCGGGGGGGAATACGAG.